The next 28 T cell receptor beta chains were all read from a single sample in a study of blood T cell repertoires in COVID-19. The data were produced by immunoSEQ multiplex PCR, yet TCRdb's version contains in-frame clones alone and is incomplete. The sample yields tens of thousands of clones, 75% to 90% seen once. The sequenced sample consisted of peripheral blood. These receptors were taken from a man aged 60 to 75 with active COVID-19.

The chain combines TRBV7-3 with TRBJ2-2, with D unclear. The CDR3 totals 15 residues. Per the germline V gene, CDR1 is SGHTA and CDR2 is FQGTGA. Trimming removed 5 bases at V and 2 bases at J, with 12 bases between. The CDR3 region has the DNA TGTGCCAGCAGCCCCGAGATAATCAACACCGGGGAGCTGTTTTTT. It encodes CASSPEIINTGELFF.

V gene TRBV29-1 combines with J gene TRBJ1-1; 8 positions agree with TRBD1. Germline V lookup: CDR1 SQVTM, CDR2 ANQGSEA. V lost 3 bases and J lost 5; bases outside the gene matches: 14. This CDR3 has 16 residues. CDR3 in DNA: TGCAGCGTTGAGAGCGTGGCAGGGGGCTTTGGAACTGAAGCTTTCTTT. It codes for CSVESVAGGFGTEAFF.

The J gene is TRBJ1-2, the V gene TRBV30; 8 nucleotides line up with TRBD1. Germline-derived CDR1 and CDR2 are GTSNPN and SVGIG (reference sequence). Trimming took 6 bases from V and 5 from J; bases not matched to a gene: 11. This CDR3 comprises 14 residues. The CDR3 DNA is TGTGCCTGCGCCGGGACAGGAGCCTGGTATGGCTACACCTTC. This translates into CACAGTGAWYGYTF.

The genes are TRBV19 and TRBJ1-1; TRBD1 matches 7 bases. This CDR3 contains 14 residues. Germline CDR1 reads LNHDA; CDR2 reads SQIVND (reference sequence). Trimming cost V 4 bases and J 11 bases; bases outside gene matches: 13. The CDR3 DNA reads as TGTGCCAGTAGTAGGAACCTTGAGGGGGCAAAGGCTTTCTTT. Amino acid sequence: CASSRNLEGAKAFF.

J is TRBJ2-2 and V is TRBV5-5, with D possibly being TRBD2 (7 bases). The CDR3 spans 16 residues. Germline V lookup: CDR1 SGHKS, CDR2 YYEKEE (reference sequence). V shed 4 bases and J shed 5 bases, with 18 bases lying between them. The CDR3 DNA follows: TGTGCCAGCAGCCCCAGGGGAGGGTTCGGGACCGGGGAGCTGTTTTTT. Encoded protein: CASSPRGGFGTGELFF. The complete variable domain, with remaining parts taken from reference TRBV5-5 and TRBJ2-2, reads DAGVTQSPTHLIKTRGQQVTLRCSPISGHKSVSWYQQVLGQGPQFIFQYYEKEERGRGNFPDRFSARQFPNYSSELNVNALLLGDSALYLCASSPRGGFGTGELFFGEGSRLTVL.

The chain has TRBV7-9 and TRBJ2-7; 11 positions match TRBD2. The V and J ends lost 4 bases and 0 bases, in that order; junction bases with no gene match: 2. The CDR3 is 15 amino acids. Per germline, CDR1 SEHNR and CDR2 FQNEAQ (reference sequence). The CDR3 DNA is TGTGCCAGCAGCTCCACTAGCGGGAGCTCCTACGAGCAGTACTTC. This codes for CASSSTSGSSYEQYF. Together with reference TRBV7-9 and TRBJ2-7, the CDR3 gives the full variable domain: DTGVSQNPRHKITKRGQNVTFRCDPISEHNRLYWYRQTLGQGPEFLTYFQNEAQLEKSRLLSDRFSAERPKGSFSTLEIQRTEQGDSAMYLCASSSTSGSSYEQYFGPGTRLTVT.

V and J are TRBV6-2 or TRBV6-3 and TRBJ2-5; D might be TRBD2 (6 bases). V gave up 0 bases and J gave up 1 base, with 12 bases separating them. CDR1 MNHEY and CDR2 SVGEGT come from the germline V gene. CDR3 length: 16 residues. CDR3: CASSYSGSGPQETQYF. CDR3 nucleotide sequence: TGTGCCAGCAGTTACTCGGGTAGCGGCCCCCAAGAGACCCAGTACTTC.

This sequence joins TRBV12-2 and TRBJ2-2; TRBD2, the table's D call, lacks a check against the DNA. TRBV12-2 is flagged as a pseudogene. There are 17 residues in the CDR3. The CDR3 bases are TGTGCAAGTCGCTTAGCGACCACTAGCGGTAACACCGGGGAGCTGTTTTTT. It is translated as CASRLATTSGNTGELFF.

The V call is TRBV4-3, the J call TRBJ2-3; no definite D call. Trimming took off 4 bases at V and 4 bases at J, with 9 bases between the two ends. Germline loops: CDR1 LGHNA, CDR2 YSLEER. The length of the CDR3 is 13 residues. The CDR3 region is CASSLSTADTQYF. The DNA for the CDR3 is TGCGCCAGCAGCCTTTCAACGGCAGATACGCAGTATTTT.

The rearrangement links TRBV7-3 to TRBJ2-7; 14 nucleotides align to TRBD2. V lost 5 bases and J lost 7; bases outside the gene matches: 10. The CDR3 is made up of 16 amino acids. Germline V gives CDR1 SGHTA, CDR2 FQGTGA. DNA of the CDR3: TGTGCCAGCAGCCCCAACTCGGGACTAGCGGGAGTGGAGCAGTACTTC. Protein sequence: CASSPNSGLAGVEQYF.

V gene TRBV7-2 combines with J gene TRBJ2-1, with 9 bases identical to TRBD1. Losses at the gene ends were 4 bases for V and 7 bases for J; bases not matched to a gene: 8. This CDR3 spans 15 amino acids. Per the germline V gene, CDR1 is SGHTA and CDR2 is FQGNSA. Here the CDR3 reads CASSSNRGLRNEQFF. The CDR3 DNA reads TGTGCCAGCAGCTCTAACAGGGGGCTTCGGAATGAGCAGTTCTTC.

The chain links TRBV7-2 to TRBJ1-6; no reliable D call. V was pared by 3 bases and J by 7 bases, with 13 bases between. Germline CDR1 and CDR2: SGHTA and FQGNSA. There are 15 residues in the CDR3. DNA for the CDR3: TGTGCCAGCAGCTTGGAGGGTTACTCCAATTCACCCCTCCACTTT. Protein product: CASSLEGYSNSPLHF.

The J gene is TRBJ2-1, the V gene TRBV5-6; D unresolved. Germline V gene sequence: CDR1 SGHDT, CDR2 YYEEEE. There are 15 residues in the CDR3. The V end was cut by 0 bases, the J end by 7 bases, with 14 bases between. CDR3 coding DNA: TGTGCCAGCAGCTTGGTAGTAAGTGTTGGTAATGAGCAGTTCTTC. Translated, it gives CASSLVVSVGNEQFF.

The chain combines TRBV7-8 with TRBJ2-3, with TRBD2 matching over 11 bases. The germline V gene has CDR1 SGHVS and CDR2 FQNEAQ. The V and J ends lost 5 bases and 3 bases, in that order; junction bases with no gene match: 4. This CDR3 has 15 amino acids. The CDR3 protein is CASSKTSGETDTQYF. The CDR3 region has the DNA TGTGCCAGCAGCAAGACTAGCGGGGAAACAGATACGCAGTATTTT.

The chain joins TRBV5-1 to TRBJ1-1, with 9 bases matching TRBD1. The CDR3 contains 15 residues. Germline lookup yields CDR1 SGHRS and CDR2 YFSETQ. V lost 4 bases, J lost 13 bases, and 17 bases stayed unmatched. The CDR3 bases are TGCGCCAGCAGCCTGACCGATACAGGGGGCCGAGGGAATTTCTTT. This encodes CASSLTDTGGRGNFF. The full variable domain, rest sourced from reference TRBV5-1 and TRBJ1-1, is KAGVTQTPRYLIKTRGQQVTLSCSPISGHRSVSWYQQTPGQGLQFLFEYFSETQRNKGNFPGRFSGRQFSNSRSEMNVSTLELGDSALYLCASSLTDTGGRGNFFGQGTRLTVV.

The V gene is TRBV10-3, the J gene TRBJ1-1; 9 bases align to TRBD1. This CDR3 has 15 amino acids. V lost 6 bases, J lost 3 bases, and 8 bases stayed unmatched. Germline V gene data show CDR1 as ENHRY and CDR2 as SYGVKD. The CDR3 spells CAIRETGGVDTEAFF. In DNA form, the CDR3 reads TGTGCCATCAGGGAGACAGGGGGAGTGGACACTGAAGCTTTCTTT.

Only one count was recorded for this clone. The chain couples TRBV4-2 to TRBJ2-1; D is perhaps TRBD2 (6 bases). The CDR3 has 17 amino acids. V gave up 1 base and J gave up 0 bases, with 13 bases separating them. CDR1 is LGHNA, CDR2 YNFKEQ, per germline. The CDR3 coding sequence is TGTGCCAGCAGCCAAGGGTTTGCGGGGACCTCCTACAATGAGCAGTTCTTC. Its translation is CASSQGFAGTSYNEQFF.

The V call is TRBV29-1, the J call TRBJ2-1, with D possibly matching TRBD2 (5 bases). CDR1 and CDR2 (germline): SQVTM, ANQGSEA. CDR3 length: 12 residues. V was clipped by 2 bases and J by 9 bases, with 11 bases between them. The CDR3, as DNA: TGCAGCGTTGAAAAAGCGGTGGGTGAGCAGTTCTTC. Residues: CSVEKAVGEQFF.

The gene calls are TRBV9 and TRBJ2-2; D perhaps matches TRBD2 (5 bases). Germline V gene sequence: CDR1 SGDLS, CDR2 YYNGEE. Deletions cut 0 bases from V and 6 bases from J, with 12 bases between. The CDR3 is made up of 15 amino acids. CDR3 coding DNA: TGTGCCAGCAGCGTAGATTGGACTCCTGCCGGGGAGCTGTTTTTT. It specifies CASSVDWTPAGELFF. The whole variable domain, remainder taken from reference TRBV9 and TRBJ2-2, is DSGVTQTPKHLITATGQRVTLRCSPRSGDLSVYWYQQSLDQGLQFLIQYYNGEERAKGNILERFSAQQFPDLHSELNLSSLELGDSALYFCASSVDWTPAGELFFGEGSRLTVL.

The chain employs TRBV6-6 and TRBJ1-6; 10 positions agree with TRBD1. The CDR3 runs to 16 residues. The trim removed 8 bases at V and 7 bases at J, leaving 11 bases unmatched. CDR1 is MNHNY, CDR2 SVGAGI, per germline (reference sequence). The chain's CDR3 is CASHSGTGAPNSPLHF. The CDR3 DNA sequence: TGTGCCAGCCACTCCGGGACAGGGGCTCCCAATTCACCCCTCCACTTT.

Comments on this clone: Germline and junction disagree at one end, which may indicate a read error. CDR3 bases: TGTGCCAGCAGCCCCGGGACTAGCGGGACCAGGCTCTTC. It translates to CASSPGTSGTRLF. The V and J genes are TRBV3-1 (or the pseudogene TRBV3-2) and TRBJ2-1; 13 nucleotides match TRBD2. The germline CDR1 and CDR2 sequences are LGHDT and YNNKEL (reference sequence). CDR3 length: 13 amino acids.

The chain joins TRBV15 to TRBJ2-3; 12 bases align to TRBD2. CDR1 and CDR2 (germline): LNHNV, YYDKDF (reference sequence). This CDR3 is built from 18 residues. J was trimmed by 5 bases and V by 0 bases; bases with no gene match: 9. Here the CDR3 DNA reads TGTGCCACCAGCAGAGATCGAACTAGCGGGGGGATTAGAGATACGCAGTATTTT. It encodes CATSRDRTSGGIRDTQYF.

The rearrangement joins TRBV14 to TRBJ2-7; tentative D call: TRBD2 (6 bases). The V end was cut by 3 bases, the J end by 7 bases, with 13 bases between. The CDR3 consists of 13 residues. Germline V gives CDR1 SGHDN, CDR2 FVKESK. Here the CDR3 reads CASSQAEAGEQYF. Here the CDR3 DNA reads TGTGCCAGCAGCCAGGCGGAGGCGGGGGAGCAGTACTTC.

The V and J genes are TRBV7-9 and TRBJ1-4, with TRBD1 as a possible D gene (6 bases). V lost 3 bases, J lost 7 bases, and 15 bases lay in between. Germline CDR1 SEHNR, CDR2 FQNEAQ (reference sequence). The CDR3 runs to 15 residues. For the CDR3, the DNA is TGTGCCAGCAGCTTGGGTACTGGGGGCCGTGAAAAACTGTTTTTT. Translation gives CASSLGTGGREKLFF.

This chain uses TRBV15 with TRBJ2-5, with a weak D call TRBD2 (5 bases). Germline V CDR1 and CDR2: LNHNV, YYDKDF (reference sequence). This CDR3 region has 15 residues. V lost 0 bases and J 4 bases, leaving 12 bases between the germline ends. The CDR3 loop is CATSRDPRGGETQYF. The CDR3 bases are TGTGCCACCAGCAGAGACCCCCGGGGTGGAGAGACCCAGTACTTC.

The chain employs TRBV7-8 and TRBJ1-3; D is ambiguous. From germline, CDR1 is SGHVS and CDR2 FQNEAQ. V dropped 3 bases and J dropped 2 bases, with 8 bases sitting between them. The CDR3 spans 14 residues. CDR3 DNA: TGTGCCAGCAGCTTCCAGTTTACTGGAAACACCATATATTTT. Translated, it gives CASSFQFTGNTIYF.

This sequence joins TRBV6-5 and TRBJ2-5; 8 bases match TRBD1. V was pared by 0 bases and J by 7 bases, with 7 bases of the junction left unmatched. From germline, CDR1 is MNHEY and CDR2 SVGAGI. The CDR3 totals 15 residues. The CDR3 DNA sequence: TGTGCCAGCAGTTACTCGGACAGGGTTCTAGGGACCCAGTACTTC. This codes for CASSYSDRVLGTQYF.

This sequence joins TRBV19 and TRBJ2-5; 7 bases fit TRBD2. Trimming at V came to 3 bases and at J to 2 bases, leaving 12 bases not matched to a gene. CDR3 size: 17 residues. Germline loops: CDR1 LNHDA, CDR2 SQIVND (reference sequence). The CDR3 here is CASSIIAVSGVQETQYF. The CDR3 bases are TGTGCCAGTAGTATTATCGCGGTCAGCGGGGTGCAAGAGACCCAGTACTTC.